The 15 T cell receptor beta chains presented below share a single source sample, sequenced in a study of blood T cells in healthy people across ages. A second PCR, run for roughly 7 to 11 cycles, used a sample-barcoded 5' primer plus a J-beta primer mix. TCRdb used MiXCR to reprocess the 5' RACE reads, holding one entry per CDR3 protein. The sample contains about 800,000 distinct CDR3 sequences, around 25% of which appear only once. These data also featured in a second study, about T cells of mothers and their children.

Source material: blood. The receptor source for this set is a boy between 10 and 17 years old in good health.

The table lists this clonotype with a few counts. The chain recombines TRBV11-2 with TRBJ2-1; D is perhaps TRBD2 (7 bases). Trimming removed 8 bases at V and 6 bases at J, with 26 bases between. The CDR3 runs 17 residues. Per germline, CDR1 SGHAT and CDR2 FQNNGV. CDR3 sequence (DNA): TGTGCCAGCCAGGGGCAGCGGGAAGTGGTCAGGGGCAATGAGCAGTTCTTC. This translates into CASQGQREVVRGNEQFF. Combining the CDR3 with reference TRBV11-2 and TRBJ2-1 gives the whole variable domain EAGVAQSPRYKIIEKRQSVAFWCNPISGHATLYWYQQILGQGPKLLIQFQNNGVVDDSQLPKDRFSAERLKGVDSTLKIQPAKLEDSAVYLCASQGQREVVRGNEQFFGPGTRLTVL.

This clonotype has just a few counts. V and J are TRBV20-1 and TRBJ2-3, with TRBD1 as a possible D gene (5 bases). Trimming took off 5 bases at V and 4 bases at J, with 19 bases between the two ends. Germline V lookup: CDR1 DFQATT, CDR2 SNEGSKA (reference sequence). The CDR3 length is 15 residues. The CDR3 is CSASRAQVKADTQYF. The DNA for the CDR3 is TGCAGTGCTTCCAGGGCCCAAGTGAAAGCAGATACGCAGTATTTT.

This clonotype was seen ten or more times. V gene TRBV9 combines with J gene TRBJ2-1; D is undetermined. CDR1 is SGDLS and CDR2 is YYNGEE in the germline V gene. V lost 3 bases and J 0 bases, leaving 13 bases between the germline ends. CDR3 length equals 16 residues. The CDR3 coding sequence is TGTGCCAGCAGCGATCGGGCGCCGAGCTCCTACAATGAGCAGTTCTTC. It encodes CASSDRAPSSYNEQFF.

This clonotype has only a few counts. At one end, the junction sequence differs from germline, possibly due to a read error. The CDR3 reads CASSFQTLNTEAFF. As DNA, the CDR3 is TGTGCCAGCAGTTTCCAGACATTGAACACCGAAGCTTTCTTT. V is TRBV28 and J is TRBJ1-1; no definite D call. This CDR3 is 14 amino acids long. Germline loops: CDR1 MDHEN, CDR2 SYDVKM.

The chain employs TRBV5-5 and TRBJ1-1; D is unclear. V was clipped by 0 bases and J by 0 bases, with 15 bases between them. CDR1 SGHKS and CDR2 YYEKEE come from the germline V gene (reference sequence). The CDR3 is made up of 17 amino acids. The CDR3 nucleotides are TGTGCCAGCAGCTTGGGGGTTACAATCGGCATGAACACTGAAGCTTTCTTT. Residues: CASSLGVTIGMNTEAFF.

This clonotype was detected only a few times. J is TRBJ1-4 and V is TRBV12-3 or TRBV12-4; D ambiguous. This CDR3 spans 13 amino acids. The germline V and J ends were trimmed by 2 bases and 8 bases, with 9 bases remaining between them. CDR3 amino acids: CASSLTLGEKLFF. CDR3 bases: TGTGCCAGCAGTTTAACTCTTGGAGAAAAACTGTTTTTT.

This rearrangement joins TRBV14 to TRBJ1-1; D not resolved. This CDR3 region has 15 residues. Germline CDR1 is SGHDN and CDR2 is FVKESK. V lost 1 base, J lost 4 bases, and 13 bases lay in between. The CDR3 coding sequence is TGTGCCAGCAGCCAAGGGTTCGGGTGGGGCACTGAAGCTTTCTTT. Amino acids: CASSQGFGWGTEAFF.

The rearrangement links TRBV15 to TRBJ2-2; 7 positions match TRBD1. This CDR3 region has 15 residues. Germline CDR1 reads LNHNV; CDR2 reads YYDKDF (reference sequence). V lost 6 bases to trimming and J lost 2 bases; unmatched junction nucleotides: 6. CDR3 in amino acids: CATRGWTGNTGELFF. The DNA for the CDR3 is TGTGCCACCAGGGGCTGGACAGGCAACACCGGGGAGCTGTTTTTT.

This clonotype was seen at least ten times. The chain links TRBV19 to TRBJ2-5, with TRBD1 matching over 8 bases. V was pared by 6 bases and J by 3 bases, with 3 bases of the junction left unmatched. CDR3 length: 13 amino acids. The germline V gene has CDR1 LNHDA and CDR2 SQIVND (reference sequence). The DNA for the CDR3 is TGTGCCAGTAGCCGGGGACAGGAAGAGACCCAGTACTTC. This encodes CASSRGQEETQYF.

The chain couples TRBV5-1 to TRBJ1-2; D not certain. V dropped 4 bases and J dropped 3 bases, with 13 bases sitting between them. The CDR3 is 14 residues long. CDR1 is SGHRS and CDR2 is YFSETQ in the germline V gene. CDR3 protein: CASSGGMVDYGYTF. DNA for the CDR3: TGCGCCAGCAGCGGAGGGATGGTGGACTATGGCTACACCTTC.

This chain joins TRBV14 and TRBJ1-1; the D is unclear. CDR3 length: 12 amino acids. Trimming shortened V by 0 bases and J by 4 bases, and 3 bases separated the two germline ends. From germline, CDR1 is SGHDN and CDR2 FVKESK. The CDR3 reads CASSQDPTEAFF. The CDR3 DNA reads TGTGCCAGCAGCCAAGACCCCACTGAAGCTTTCTTT.

Concerning this clonotype itself: An end of the junction does not agree with germline; a read error may underlie this. This chain links TRBV14 with TRBJ2-1; D perhaps matches TRBD1 (5 bases). This CDR3 has 12 amino acids. Germline assignment: CDR1 SGHDN and CDR2 FVKESK. The CDR3 is CASSQNSWTPNF. DNA of the CDR3: TGTGCCAGCAGCCAAAACTCCTGGACACCAAACTTC. The whole variable domain, filled in from reference TRBV14 and TRBJ2-1, reads EAGVTQFPSHSVIEKGQTVTLRCDPISGHDNLYWYRRVMGKEIKFLLHFVKESKQDESGMPNNRFLAERTGGTYSTLKVQPAELEDSGVYFCASSQNSWTPNFGPGTRLTVL.

The chain recombines TRBV19 with TRBJ1-4, with D possibly being TRBD1 (6 bases). The ends were cut back, 6 bases at V and 5 bases at J, with 10 bases in the middle. The germline V gene encodes CDR1 LNHDA and CDR2 SQIVND (reference sequence). This CDR3 contains 13 residues. CDR3 nucleotide sequence: TGTGCCAGTAGCGACAGGTGGAATGAAAAACTGTTTTTT. Translated: CASSDRWNEKLFF.

The J gene is TRBJ2-7, the V gene TRBV28; 9 bases fit TRBD1. V dropped 8 bases and J dropped 0; count of bases not matched to a gene: 5. This CDR3 is 14 amino acids long. Germline V gene data show CDR1 as MDHEN and CDR2 as SYDVKM. CDR3 sequence: CASGTGSISYEQYF. The CDR3 DNA is TGTGCCAGCGGGACAGGGAGTATCTCCTACGAGCAGTACTTC.

This clonotype was seen more than once but under ten times. The genes are TRBV2 and TRBJ2-1; D may match TRBD1 or TRBD2 (5 bases each). The germline V gene encodes CDR1 SNHLY and CDR2 FYNNEI. The length of the CDR3 is 12 residues. Trimming stripped 3 bases from V and 15 bases from J, with 15 bases between. CDR3 residues: CASSEEVQARFF. The CDR3 DNA reads as TGTGCCAGCAGTGAGGAGGTACAGGCTAGGTTCTTC.